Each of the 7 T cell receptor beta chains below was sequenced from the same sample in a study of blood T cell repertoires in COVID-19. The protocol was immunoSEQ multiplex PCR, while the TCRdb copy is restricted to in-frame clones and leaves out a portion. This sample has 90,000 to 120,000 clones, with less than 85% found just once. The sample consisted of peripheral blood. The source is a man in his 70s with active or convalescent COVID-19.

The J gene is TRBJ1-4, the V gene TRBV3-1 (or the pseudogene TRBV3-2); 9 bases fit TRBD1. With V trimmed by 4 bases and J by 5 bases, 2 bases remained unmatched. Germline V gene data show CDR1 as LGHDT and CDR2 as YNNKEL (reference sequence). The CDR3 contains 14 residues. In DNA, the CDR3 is TGTGCCAGCAGCCCGGGACAGGGAAATGAAAAACTGTTTTTT. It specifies CASSPGQGNEKLFF.

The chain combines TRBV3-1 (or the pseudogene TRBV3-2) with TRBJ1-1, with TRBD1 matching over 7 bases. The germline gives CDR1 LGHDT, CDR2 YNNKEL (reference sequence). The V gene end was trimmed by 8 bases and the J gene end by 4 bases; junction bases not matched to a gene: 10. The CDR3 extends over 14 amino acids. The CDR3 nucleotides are TGTGCCAGCGTTCAGGGGGAAGGGAGCACTGAAGCTTTCTTT. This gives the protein CASVQGEGSTEAFF.

The CDR3 coding sequence is TGCGCCAGCAGCTTGATAATACAGGGGGGTGAGACCCAGTACTTC. It is translated as CASSLIIQGGETQYF. This chain connects TRBV5-1 to TRBJ2-5; 8 positions match TRBD1. V dropped 1 base and J dropped 5; count of bases not matched to a gene: 7. The CDR3 sequence is 15 residues long. The V gene's germline CDR1 is SGHRS and CDR2 YFSETQ.

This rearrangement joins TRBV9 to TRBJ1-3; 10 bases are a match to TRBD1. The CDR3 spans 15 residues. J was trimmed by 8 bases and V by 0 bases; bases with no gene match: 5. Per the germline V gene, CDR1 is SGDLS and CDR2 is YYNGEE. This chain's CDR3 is CASSVGGTGEYTIYF. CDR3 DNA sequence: TGTGCCAGCAGCGTAGGGGGGACAGGGGAATACACCATATATTTT.

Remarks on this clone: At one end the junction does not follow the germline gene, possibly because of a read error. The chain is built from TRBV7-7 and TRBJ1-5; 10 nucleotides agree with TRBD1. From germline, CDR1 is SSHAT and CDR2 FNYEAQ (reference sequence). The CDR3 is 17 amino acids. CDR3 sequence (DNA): TGTGCTAGCAGCTTAGAAGGGGACAGGGGAGGGGATCAGCCCCAGCATTTT. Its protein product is CASSLEGDRGGDQPQHF. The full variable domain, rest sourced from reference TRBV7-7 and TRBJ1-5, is GAGVSQSPRYKVTKRGQDVTLRCDPISSHATLYWYQQALGQGPEFLTYFNYEAQPDKSGLPSDRFSAERPEGSISTLTIQRTEQRDSAMYRCASSLEGDRGGDQPQHFGDGTRLSIL.

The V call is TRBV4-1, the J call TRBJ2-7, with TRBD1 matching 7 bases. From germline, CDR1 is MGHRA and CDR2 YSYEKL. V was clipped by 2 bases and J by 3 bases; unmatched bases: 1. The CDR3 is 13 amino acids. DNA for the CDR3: TGCGCCAGCAGCCAAAGGGACAGCTACGAGCAGTACTTC. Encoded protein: CASSQRDSYEQYF.

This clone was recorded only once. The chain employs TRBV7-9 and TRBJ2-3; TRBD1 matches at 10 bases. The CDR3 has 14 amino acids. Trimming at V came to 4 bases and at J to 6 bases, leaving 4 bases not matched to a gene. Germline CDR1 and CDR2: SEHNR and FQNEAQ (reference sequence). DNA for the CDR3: TGTGCCAGCAGCTCGCCGGACAGGGGGGATACGCAGTATTTT. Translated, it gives CASSSPDRGDTQYF.